This TCR beta chain was obtained from a study of T cell clonality in common variable immunodeficiency. Findings and caveats of the study: Fewer deletions and N-nucleotide insertions were reportedly seen in common variable immunodeficiency TCR beta sequences. Shared TCRbeta clones were fewer between CVID subjects than controls.

Both groups were predominantly of Caucasian heritage. CDR3 length: 14 amino acids. Trimming took 1 base from V and 5 from J; bases not matched to a gene: 4. Per the germline V gene, CDR1 is DFQATT and CDR2 is SNEGSKA (reference sequence). Control and CVID samples contributed equal amounts of genomic DNA. Libraries were prepared by immunoSEQ multiplex PCR; TCRdb keeps only in-frame clonotypes and omits some of them. The sample is made up of tens of thousands of clones, none counted only once. This clone occurred many times. Its matching antigen is unknown. The CDR3 end falls 3 residues outside the read, so it is completed with the germline J gene.

The chain carries TRBV20-1 and TRBJ1-2; 10 bases line up with TRBD1. The sample taken for sequencing was peripheral blood mononuclear cells. The TCR was taken from a person aged 18 to 75 in good health. The part of the CDR3 DNA that was read is TGCAGTGCTAGAGGGGGGGACAGGGGATATGGC. It encodes CSARGGDRGYG. The full-length CDR3 reads as CSARGGDRGYGYTF.